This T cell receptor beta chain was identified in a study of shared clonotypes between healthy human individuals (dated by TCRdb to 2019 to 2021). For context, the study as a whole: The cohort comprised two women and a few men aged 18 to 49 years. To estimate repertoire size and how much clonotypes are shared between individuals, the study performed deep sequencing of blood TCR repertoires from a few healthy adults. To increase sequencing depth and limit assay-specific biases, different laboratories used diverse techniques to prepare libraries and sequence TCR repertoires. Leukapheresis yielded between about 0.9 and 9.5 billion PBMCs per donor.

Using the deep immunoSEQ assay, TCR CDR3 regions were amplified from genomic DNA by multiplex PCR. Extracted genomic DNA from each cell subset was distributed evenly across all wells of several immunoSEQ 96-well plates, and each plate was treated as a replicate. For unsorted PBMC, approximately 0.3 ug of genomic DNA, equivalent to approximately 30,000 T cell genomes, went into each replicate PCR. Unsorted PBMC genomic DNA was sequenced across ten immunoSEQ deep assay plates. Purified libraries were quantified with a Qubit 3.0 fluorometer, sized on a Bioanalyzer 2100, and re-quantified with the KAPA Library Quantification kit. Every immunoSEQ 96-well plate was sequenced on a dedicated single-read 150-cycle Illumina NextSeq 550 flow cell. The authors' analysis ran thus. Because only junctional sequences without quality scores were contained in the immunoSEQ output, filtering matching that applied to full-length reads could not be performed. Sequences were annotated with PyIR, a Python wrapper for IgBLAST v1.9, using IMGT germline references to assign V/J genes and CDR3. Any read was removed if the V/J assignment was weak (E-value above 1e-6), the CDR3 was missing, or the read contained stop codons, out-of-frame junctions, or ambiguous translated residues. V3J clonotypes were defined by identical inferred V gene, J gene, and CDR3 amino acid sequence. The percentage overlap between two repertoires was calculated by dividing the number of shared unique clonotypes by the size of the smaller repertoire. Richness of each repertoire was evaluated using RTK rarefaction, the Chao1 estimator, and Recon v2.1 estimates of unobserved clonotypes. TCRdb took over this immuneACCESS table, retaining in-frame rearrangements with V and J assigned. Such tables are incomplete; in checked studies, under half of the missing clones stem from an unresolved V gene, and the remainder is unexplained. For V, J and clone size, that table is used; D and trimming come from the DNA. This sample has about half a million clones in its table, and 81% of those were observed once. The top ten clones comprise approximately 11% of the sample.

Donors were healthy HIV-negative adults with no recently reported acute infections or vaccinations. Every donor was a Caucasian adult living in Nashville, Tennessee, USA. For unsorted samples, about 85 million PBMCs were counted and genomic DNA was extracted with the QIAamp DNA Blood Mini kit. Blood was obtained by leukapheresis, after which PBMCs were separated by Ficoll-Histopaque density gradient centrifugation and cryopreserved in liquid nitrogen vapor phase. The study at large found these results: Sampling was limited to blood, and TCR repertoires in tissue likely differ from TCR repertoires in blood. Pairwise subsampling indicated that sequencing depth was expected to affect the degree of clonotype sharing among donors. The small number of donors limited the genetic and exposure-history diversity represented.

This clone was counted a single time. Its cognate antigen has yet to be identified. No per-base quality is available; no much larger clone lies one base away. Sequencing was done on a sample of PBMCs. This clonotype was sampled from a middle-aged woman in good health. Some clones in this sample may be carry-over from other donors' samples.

The nucleotide sequence is TGTGCCAGCAGCCCTCAGGGAGTAGTCTCCTACAATGAGCAGTTCTTC. This translates into CASSPQGVVSYNEQFF. The chain uses TRBV7-2 and TRBJ2-1; the D gene may be TRBD1 or TRBD2, since each aligns over 5 bases. V drops 5 bases and J drops 0 bases, leaving 14 bases in between. According to the germline V gene, CDR1 reads SGHTA and CDR2 reads FQGNSA. From the cysteine through the phenylalanine, the CDR3 covers 16 amino acids. Only the CDR3 DNA stays, 48 bases, in frame from base 1. Where the CDR3 stops, the reference TRBV7-2 and TRBJ2-1 genes take over; the full variable domain is GAGVSQSPSNKVTEKGKDVELRCDPISGHTALYWYRQSLGQGLEFLIYFQGNSAPDKSGLPSDRFSAERTGGSVSTLTIQRTQQEDSAVYLCASSPQGVVSYNEQFFGPGTRLTVL.